This TCR beta chain came from a study of cytotoxic CD8 clonotypes in ibrutinib-treated CLL. From germline, CDR1 is LNHDA and CDR2 SQIVND (reference sequence). V shed 6 bases, J shed 5 bases, and the junction held 8 bases outside the gene matches. This CDR3 region has 14 residues. In regard to this clone: Its cognate antigen is unknown.

Findings and caveats of the study: Clonality rose at ibrutinib response and fell back toward baseline at progression. For progressing versus sustained-remission patients, sampling times were not the same.

Sequencing used immunoSEQ multiplex PCR; TCRdb keeps in-frame clones, though not all of them. The sample yields more than 85,000 clones, roughly three quarters seen once. The authors obtained roughly 2 micrograms of genomic DNA from cryopreserved PBMCs for TCR beta libraries. V gene TRBV19 combines with J gene TRBJ2-7; 9 bases match TRBD1. This TCR came from a human donor with chronic lymphocytic leukemia. The sequencing here drew on PBMCs, taken after 24 months of ibrutinib treatment. CDR3 sequence reads: CASSTGTGLNEQYF. DNA of the CDR3: TGTGCCAGTAGCACCGGGACAGGGCTCAACGAGCAGTACTTC.